The 25 T cell receptor beta chains reported below all come from one sample, sequenced in a study of blood T cell repertoires in COVID-19. Sequencing was performed with immunoSEQ multiplex PCR; in TCRdb, only in-frame clones are kept and a portion is missing. The table records nearly 200,000 clones, 70% to 85% of them present only once. The specimen sequenced was peripheral blood. These receptors came from a human donor with acute or convalescent COVID-19. The donor label of this sample is uncertain.

The genes are TRBV11-2 and TRBJ2-5, with D possibly being TRBD1 (6 bases). The CDR3 spans 13 residues. V lost 6 bases and J 7 bases, leaving 15 bases between the germline ends. CDR1 and CDR2 (germline): SGHAT, FQNNGV. The chain's CDR3 is CASRPDSSGTQYF. As DNA, the CDR3 is TGTGCCAGCAGGCCGGACAGCTCGGGGACCCAGTACTTC.

The rearrangement links TRBV9 to TRBJ2-1, with 12 bases fitting TRBD2. The germline V gene encodes CDR1 SGDLS and CDR2 YYNGEE. Trimming at V came to 3 bases and at J to 8 bases, leaving 6 bases not matched to a gene. The CDR3 runs to 15 residues. The CDR3 DNA follows: TGTGCCAGCAGCGGAGCTAGCGGGAGGGAGGATGAGCAGTTCTTC. Translating it yields CASSGASGREDEQFF.

This chain uses TRBV19 with TRBJ2-7, with TRBD1 matching 9 bases. The V gene's germline CDR1 is LNHDA and CDR2 SQIVND (reference sequence). The CDR3 is 15 residues long. V lost 3 bases, J lost 2 bases, and 5 bases stayed unmatched. The DNA for the CDR3 is TGTGCCAGTAGTATTCAGACAGGGGGAACCTACGAGCAGTACTTC. Translated: CASSIQTGGTYEQYF. The variable domain in full, with the rest retrieved from reference TRBV19 and TRBJ2-7, is DGGITQSPKYLFRKEGQNVTLSCEQNLNHDAMYWYRQDPGQGLRLIYYSQIVNDFQKGDIAEGYSVSREKKESFPLTVTSAQKNPTAFYLCASSIQTGGTYEQYFGPGTRLTVT.

J is TRBJ1-2 and V is TRBV3-1 (or the pseudogene TRBV3-2), with a possible D match to TRBD1 (5 bases). Trimming shortened V by 7 bases and J by 4 bases, and 22 bases separated the two germline ends. Germline V gene data show CDR1 as LGHDT and CDR2 as YNNKEL (reference sequence). CDR3 size: 16 residues. CDR3 in DNA: TGTGCCAGCACTCGAGTTACCGGGGAGGGACCCTATGGCTACACCTTC. Residues: CASTRVTGEGPYGYTF.

This clone was seen a handful of times. The V call is TRBV9, the J call TRBJ1-6, with 7 positions matching TRBD1. Trimming removed 5 bases from V and 7 bases from J; junction bases left unmatched: 9. Germline values: CDR1 SGDLS, CDR2 YYNGEE. The CDR3 has 15 residues. The CDR3 nucleotides read TGTGCCAGCAGTGTCGGGACAGCCCCGAATTCACCCCTCCACTTT. The encoded protein is CASSVGTAPNSPLHF. The entire variable domain, with the rest obtained from reference TRBV9 and TRBJ1-6, is as follows: DSGVTQTPKHLITATGQRVTLRCSPRSGDLSVYWYQQSLDQGLQFLIQYYNGEERAKGNILERFSAQQFPDLHSELNLSSLELGDSALYFCASSVGTAPNSPLHFGNGTRLTVT.

This rearrangement joins TRBV11-2 to TRBJ2-1, with 7 nucleotides matching TRBD2. Germline-derived CDR1 and CDR2 are SGHAT and FQNNGV. The CDR3 runs to 17 residues. V was pared by 1 base and J by 0 bases, with 6 bases of the junction left unmatched. This CDR3 is CASSLVGAGSSYNEQFF. For the CDR3, the DNA is TGTGCCAGCAGCTTAGTGGGAGCGGGGAGCTCCTACAATGAGCAGTTCTTC. Based on the CDR3 plus reference TRBV11-2 and TRBJ2-1, the full variable domain is EAGVAQSPRYKIIEKRQSVAFWCNPISGHATLYWYQQILGQGPKLLIQFQNNGVVDDSQLPKDRFSAERLKGVDSTLKIQPAKLEDSAVYLCASSLVGAGSSYNEQFFGPGTRLTVL.

The chain is built from TRBV6-2 or TRBV6-3 and TRBJ1-4, with a weak D call TRBD1 (6 bases). Trimming took 6 bases from V and 8 from J, leaving 16 bases between them. CDR3 length: 14 residues. Germline V gene lookup returns CDR1 MNHEY and CDR2 SVGEGT. CDR3 sequence reads: CASSQQGLREKLFF. The CDR3, as DNA: TGTGCCAGCAGCCAACAGGGACTACGAGAAAAACTGTTTTTT.

The chain's CDR3 is CSVEVGTGDGYTF. The CDR3 coding sequence is TGCAGCGTTGAAGTAGGTACAGGGGATGGCTACACCTTC. This chain uses TRBV29-1 with TRBJ1-2; 7 bases map to TRBD1. Germline trimming cut 1 base from V and 6 bases from J; bases unmatched to any gene: 5. Germline V gene lookup returns CDR1 SQVTM and CDR2 ANQGSEA. The CDR3 has 13 residues.

In its sample, this clone was seen once. This rearrangement joins TRBV9 to TRBJ2-6, with D perhaps matching TRBD2 (7 bases). The V gene lost 0 bases and the J gene lost 0 bases, with 13 bases spanning the gap. The germline gives CDR1 SGDLS, CDR2 YYNGEE. The CDR3 runs to 18 residues. The DNA for the CDR3 is TGTGCCAGCAGCGTAGAGGGGGGGCTCACCTCTGGGGCCAACGTCCTGACTTTC. The encoded protein is CASSVEGGLTSGANVLTF.

The chain combines TRBV4-2 with TRBJ2-1, with D perhaps matching TRBD2 (5 bases). CDR3 size: 15 residues. V lost 0 bases and J lost 6, with 12 bases in between. The germline gives CDR1 LGHNA, CDR2 YNFKEQ. The CDR3 nucleotides read TGTGCCAGCAGCCAAGATCCGGCAGGAGGCAATGAGCAGTTCTTC. Translating it yields CASSQDPAGGNEQFF.

The chain is built from TRBV9 and TRBJ2-7, with D possibly TRBD1 on 6 matching bases. CDR3 length equals 16 residues. Trimming took 4 bases from V and 3 from J, leaving 20 bases between them. Germline V gene data show CDR1 as SGDLS and CDR2 as YYNGEE. Here the CDR3 reads CASSPLGRDIHYEQYF. CDR3 nucleotide sequence: TGTGCCAGCAGCCCCCTGGGCCGGGACATACACTACGAGCAGTACTTC. Drawing the rest from reference TRBV9 and TRBJ2-7, the complete variable domain is DSGVTQTPKHLITATGQRVTLRCSPRSGDLSVYWYQQSLDQGLQFLIQYYNGEERAKGNILERFSAQQFPDLHSELNLSSLELGDSALYFCASSPLGRDIHYEQYFGPGTRLTVT.

This sequence joins TRBV28 and TRBJ1-1, with 8 bases aligning to TRBD1. CDR1 and CDR2 (germline): MDHEN, SYDVKM. The V and J ends lost 6 bases and 6 bases, in that order; junction bases with no gene match: 9. This CDR3 comprises 14 residues. The DNA for the CDR3 is TGTGCCAGCAGATACCCGGACAGGGCCGCTGAAGCTTTCTTT. It is translated as CASRYPDRAAEAFF.

The rearrangement joins TRBV7-6 to TRBJ1-1, with D unclear. V was pared by 0 bases and J by 1 base, with 9 bases between. This CDR3 has 15 amino acids. CDR1 is SGHVS and CDR2 is FNYEAQ in the germline V gene. CDR3 sequence: CASSLAPQPNTEAFF. The CDR3 DNA sequence: TGTGCCAGCAGCTTAGCCCCACAGCCGAACACTGAAGCTTTCTTT.

The J gene is TRBJ2-5, the V gene TRBV28; the D is unclear. The germline V and J ends were trimmed by 3 bases and 0 bases, with 11 bases remaining between them. The V gene's germline CDR1 is MDHEN and CDR2 SYDVKM. The length of the CDR3 is 15 residues. The CDR3 nucleotides read TGTGCCAGCAGTTTGAGGAGCGTATACCAAGAGACCCAGTACTTC. Translated, it gives CASSLRSVYQETQYF.

V is TRBV5-4 and J is TRBJ1-1; TRBD1 aligns across 11 bases. Germline V gene lookup returns CDR1 SGHNT and CDR2 YYREEE (reference sequence). The junction had 1 base not matched to a gene; V was cut back by 0 bases and J by 6 bases. This CDR3 contains 14 residues. The CDR3 DNA reads TGTGCCAGCAGCTTGGGGGACAGGGGGTCTGAAGCTTTCTTT. It encodes CASSLGDRGSEAFF. Full variable domain (outside the CDR3, taken from reference TRBV5-4 and TRBJ1-1): ETGVTQSPTHLIKTRGQQVTLRCSSQSGHNTVSWYQQALGQGPQFIFQYYREEENGRGNFPPRFSGLQFPNYSSELNVNALELDDSALYLCASSLGDRGSEAFFGQGTRLTVV.

V and J are TRBV5-4 and TRBJ1-1; tentatively, D is TRBD1 (6 bases). The CDR3 loop spans 15 amino acids. Germline values: CDR1 SGHNT, CDR2 YYREEE (reference sequence). Between the trimmed V and J ends, which lost 4 bases and 3 bases, there was a span of 16 bases. The CDR3 sequence is CASSEDSYGDTEAFF. In nucleotides, the CDR3 is TGTGCCAGCAGCGAGGACAGTTATGGGGACACTGAAGCTTTCTTT. Full variable domain (outside the CDR3, taken from reference TRBV5-4 and TRBJ1-1): ETGVTQSPTHLIKTRGQQVTLRCSSQSGHNTVSWYQQALGQGPQFIFQYYREEENGRGNFPPRFSGLQFPNYSSELNVNALELDDSALYLCASSEDSYGDTEAFFGQGTRLTVV.

This clone has only one observation. The rearrangement joins TRBV2 to TRBJ2-7, with D possibly being TRBD2 (5 bases). CDR1 is SNHLY, CDR2 FYNNEI, per germline. V was pared by 4 bases and J by 6 bases, with 10 bases between. This CDR3 contains 12 residues. CDR3 amino acids: CASSGRDSEQYF. The CDR3 nucleotides are TGTGCCAGCAGTGGACGGGATAGCGAGCAGTACTTC.

V gene TRBV5-1 combines with J gene TRBJ1-1; possible D gene TRBD1, 5 bases. CDR1 and CDR2 from the germline V gene are SGHRS and YFSETQ. V was pared by 4 bases and J by 5 bases, with 15 bases between. This CDR3 is 14 amino acids long. CDR3 nucleotide sequence: TGCGCCAGCAGCCCGCGGGGGAGTGGGACTGAAGCTTTCTTT. Residues: CASSPRGSGTEAFF.

The rearrangement joins TRBV7-9 to TRBJ1-4; no clear D. V was clipped by 8 bases and J by 4 bases, with 8 bases between them. The length of the CDR3 is 12 residues. From germline, CDR1 is SEHNR and CDR2 FQNEAQ (reference sequence). This CDR3 reads CASGQHNEKLFF. DNA for the CDR3: TGTGCCAGCGGGCAGCATAATGAAAAACTGTTTTTT.

The J gene is TRBJ1-2, the V gene TRBV28; 8 nucleotides match TRBD1. The CDR3 covers 15 residues. Germline assignment: CDR1 MDHEN and CDR2 SYDVKM. The V segment lost 5 bases and the J segment 10 bases; nucleotides outside the gene matches: 15. As DNA, the CDR3 is TGTGCCAGCAGTCCCCCGGGACAGGCCACTGCGGCCTACACCTTC. Translated, it gives CASSPPGQATAAYTF.

This chain connects TRBV9 to TRBJ1-3; D ambiguous. CDR1 is SGDLS and CDR2 is YYNGEE in the germline V gene. The V end lost 4 bases, the J end lost 1 base, and 12 bases lay between the germline ends. CDR3 length: 15 amino acids. CDR3 DNA sequence: TGTGCCAGCAGCAAAATCCCGCAGTCTGGAAACACCATATATTTT. It codes for CASSKIPQSGNTIYF.

The J gene is TRBJ2-7, the V gene TRBV12-3 or TRBV12-4; a weak D match, TRBD1 (5 bases). The CDR3 spans 12 residues. Between the trimmed V and J ends, which lost 6 bases and 4 bases, there was a span of 10 bases. CDR3 protein: CASRTQGYEQYF. Here the CDR3 DNA reads TGTGCCAGCAGGACCCAGGGTTACGAGCAGTACTTC.

V gene TRBV10-3 combines with J gene TRBJ1-6; 7 nucleotides line up with TRBD1. CDR1 ENHRY and CDR2 SYGVKD come from the germline V gene. J lost 0 bases, V lost 10 bases, and 6 bases had no gene match. The CDR3 has 15 residues. Here the CDR3 reads CATTGDGSYNSPLHF. In DNA form, the CDR3 reads TGTGCCACCACAGGGGACGGCTCCTATAATTCACCCCTCCACTTT.

This rearrangement joins TRBV3-1 (or the pseudogene TRBV3-2) to TRBJ2-1, with D unclear. Germline loops: CDR1 LGHDT, CDR2 YNNKEL (reference sequence). V shed 4 bases and J shed 9 bases, with 10 bases lying between them. The CDR3 covers 12 residues. The CDR3 region has the DNA TGTGCCAGCAGCCGGATAGACTTTGAGCAGTTCTTC. It translates to CASSRIDFEQFF.

The chain links TRBV4-1 to TRBJ2-7, with 13 bases identical to TRBD2. Germline CDR1 reads MGHRA; CDR2 reads YSYEKL. This CDR3 comprises 16 residues. The trim removed 4 bases at V and 3 bases at J, leaving 6 bases unmatched. This CDR3 reads CASSLSLAGGRYEQYF. The DNA for the CDR3 is TGCGCCAGCAGCCTATCACTAGCGGGAGGGCGCTACGAGCAGTACTTC.